The T cell receptor (beta chain) under discussion was sequenced for a study of cytomegalovirus exposure and HLA in healthy donors. Samples came from healthy bone marrow donors. Each donor was nominally healthy when sampled (though unrecorded immune exposures were likely). General study findings and limits: Analyzed later, association rates of TCRs varied across HLA loci, with DRB1 most and HLA-C fewest.

PCR was performed using 60 Vbeta and 13 Jbeta primers. As processed by the authors: A follow-up analysis tallied around 80 million unique TCR beta chains, some 11 million shared. Clones were sequenced by immunoSEQ multiplex PCR, and TCRdb holds only the in-frame ones, with some missing. V, J and clone size were drawn from that table, and D and trimming were deduced from the DNA. The data show about 67,000 clones, around 87% seen once. As regards this clone: The antigen is not known.

The clonotype was recovered from a woman younger than 45 in good health and CMV-seropositive. Input material: PBMCs.

The CDR3 protein is CASSFSGSRYNEQFF. In nucleotides, the CDR3 is TGCGCCAGCAGCTTTAGCGGGAGTAGGTACAATGAGCAGTTCTTC. This chain links TRBV5-1 with TRBJ2-1, with 9 bases identical to TRBD2. From germline, CDR1 is SGHRS and CDR2 YFSETQ. The junction had 4 bases not matched to a gene; V was cut back by 2 bases and J by 4 bases. The CDR3 consists of 15 residues.